Below are 15 T cell receptor beta chains sequenced from a single sample in a study of beta chain features in type 1 diabetes. Findings of the study overall: Moderate yet significant TCRB CDR3 shortening was seen in Type 1 diabetes patients in all four CD4+ subsets.

Every bit of the isolated RNA underwent reverse transcription, so sequencing read expressed TCRB transcripts. Generated by immunoSEQ multiplex PCR, the TCRdb table keeps only in-frame clones and is missing some. The table shows some 640,000 clones, with around 15% occurring only once. No antigens are known for them. The sample comprised naive CD4+ T cells from blood. These receptor sequences come from a young man with type 1 diabetes.

This clone was counted between two and nine times. The V gene is TRBV6-5, the J gene TRBJ2-1; a weak D match, TRBD2 (5 bases). The germline V gene encodes CDR1 MNHEY and CDR2 SVGAGI. The CDR3 is 15 residues long. With 8 bases removed from V and 0 bases from J, the gap between germline ends came to 14 bases. CDR3 sequence reads: CASRAGGDSYNEQFF. The CDR3 coding sequence is TGTGCCAGCCGGGCGGGTGGTGACTCCTACAATGAGCAGTTCTTC.

This clone showed up just a few times. One end of the junction fails to match germline, which may point to a read error. V usage is TRBV20-1 and J usage is TRBJ1-2; 7 nucleotides align to TRBD1. This CDR3 contains 11 residues. CDR1 is DFQATT, CDR2 SNEGSKA, per germline (reference sequence). The CDR3 is CSARATGADPF. The CDR3 nucleotides are TGCAGTGCTAGAGCCACAGGGGCCGACCCCTTC.

This clone was seen a handful of times. The rearrangement links TRBV5-4 to TRBJ2-5; 7 bases align to TRBD2. Germline V gene data show CDR1 as SGHNT and CDR2 as YYREEE (reference sequence). The CDR3 is 14 amino acids. V lost 3 bases and J lost 0; bases outside the gene matches: 2. This chain's CDR3 is CASSSGTNQETQYF. In nucleotides, the CDR3 is TGTGCCAGCAGCTCCGGGACTAACCAAGAGACCCAGTACTTC. Looking up the rest from reference TRBV5-4 and TRBJ2-5 gives the full variable domain: ETGVTQSPTHLIKTRGQQVTLRCSSQSGHNTVSWYQQALGQGPQFIFQYYREEENGRGNFPPRFSGLQFPNYSSELNVNALELDDSALYLCASSSGTNQETQYFGPGTRLLVL.

The chain recombines TRBV27 with TRBJ1-2, with 8 positions matching TRBD1. The CDR3 contains 15 residues. Germline CDR1 is MNHEY and CDR2 is SMNVEV (reference sequence). The ends lost 3 bases at V and 5 bases at J; junction bases unmatched: 8. The CDR3 DNA reads TGTGCCAGCAGTTTGGACAGGGTGTTGACTTATGGCTACACCTTC. Its translation: CASSLDRVLTYGYTF.

This chain joins TRBV11-2 and TRBJ1-5; tentatively, D is TRBD1 (6 bases). V was trimmed by 4 bases and J by 5 bases, leaving 15 bases between them. The CDR3 is 15 amino acids. CDR1 is SGHAT and CDR2 is FQNNGV in the germline V gene. CDR3 protein: CASSSGQGLYQPQHF. The CDR3, as DNA: TGTGCCAGCAGCTCGGGCCAGGGGCTTTATCAGCCCCAGCATTTT.

J is TRBJ2-1 and V is TRBV18, with 10 bases identical to TRBD2. V lost 4 bases to trimming and J lost 0 bases; unmatched junction nucleotides: 6. Germline CDR1 reads KGHSH; CDR2 reads LQKENI. The CDR3 sequence is 17 residues long. The CDR3 coding sequence is TGTGCCAGCTCACTGCCCGCTAGCGGGAGCTCCTACAATGAGCAGTTCTTC. Residues: CASSLPASGSSYNEQFF.

The table lists this clone with a few counts. This chain joins TRBV18 and TRBJ2-1; D perhaps matches TRBD2 (6 bases). Trimming cost V 2 bases and J 8 bases, with 13 bases left between them. CDR3 size: 14 residues. Germline CDR1 is KGHSH and CDR2 is LQKENI. The CDR3 DNA reads as TGTGCCAGCTCACCATCGCTAGCGAACTATGAGCAGTTCTTC. Residues: CASSPSLANYEQFF. The full variable domain, completed using reference TRBV18 and TRBJ2-1, is NAGVMQNPRHLVRRRGQEARLRCSPMKGHSHVYWYRQLPEEGLKFMVYLQKENIIDESGMPKERFSAEFPKEGPSILRIQQVVRGDSAAYFCASSPSLANYEQFFGPGTRLTVL.

This clone turned up a few times. This chain uses TRBV25-1 with TRBJ2-3; unclear D gene. The V end was cut by 1 base, the J end by 0 bases, with 11 bases between. The CDR3 loop spans 16 amino acids. CDR1 and CDR2 from the germline V gene are MGHDK and SYGVNS. The CDR3 reads CASSESLGPSTDTQYF. CDR3 nucleotides: TGTGCCAGCAGTGAATCGTTGGGTCCTAGCACAGATACGCAGTATTTT.

This chain uses TRBV9 with TRBJ1-3; possible D gene TRBD1, 5 bases. Trimming took off 0 bases at V and 4 bases at J, with 14 bases between the two ends. Germline V gene sequence: CDR1 SGDLS, CDR2 YYNGEE. The CDR3 sequence is 16 residues long. This CDR3 is CASSVALMGQGNTIYF. The CDR3 DNA follows: TGTGCCAGCAGCGTAGCATTGATGGGGCAAGGAAACACCATATATTTT.

The V gene is TRBV29-1, the J gene TRBJ2-7, with 12 bases that match TRBD1. CDR3 length: 15 residues. CDR1 is SQVTM and CDR2 is ANQGSEA in the germline V gene. V shed 7 bases, J shed 4 bases, and the junction held 11 bases outside the gene matches. CDR3 amino acids: CSGRDRGRPDYEQYF. CDR3 sequence (DNA): TGCAGCGGCCGGGACAGGGGGCGCCCTGATTACGAGCAGTACTTC.

This clone was counted between two and nine times. This rearrangement joins TRBV5-4 to TRBJ2-1, with D possibly called TRBD1 or TRBD2 (6 bases each). Between the trimmed V and J ends, which lost 0 bases and 3 bases, there was a span of 10 bases. Germline CDR1 reads SGHNT; CDR2 reads YYREEE (reference sequence). This CDR3 region has 15 residues. CDR3: CASSLDGGGYNEQFF. CDR3 in DNA: TGTGCCAGCAGCTTGGACGGAGGGGGCTACAATGAGCAGTTCTTC.

This clone occurred a few times. The gene calls are TRBV19 and TRBJ2-3; no definite D call. This CDR3 comprises 13 residues. Germline assignment: CDR1 LNHDA and CDR2 SQIVND (reference sequence). Trimming shortened V by 4 bases and J by 6 bases, and 11 bases separated the two germline ends. CDR3 DNA: TGTGCCAGTAGTACCCGCCGTGGTGATACGCAGTATTTT. This translates into CASSTRRGDTQYF.

This clone was found a few times. The J gene is TRBJ2-1, the V gene TRBV7-9; D gene ambiguous. This CDR3 is 13 amino acids long. Trimming left V 2 bases short and J 8 bases short, with 10 bases between. In germline, CDR1 is SEHNR, CDR2 FQNEAQ (reference sequence). Written as DNA, the CDR3 is TGTGCCAGCAGCTTACCCAACGCCTATGAGCAGTTCTTC. It translates to CASSLPNAYEQFF.

This clone was detected a few times. This chain connects TRBV10-3 to TRBJ1-2, with D tentatively TRBD1 (6 bases). The CDR3 extends over 11 amino acids. Deletions cut 6 bases from V and 5 bases from J, with 7 bases between. The germline V gene encodes CDR1 ENHRY and CDR2 SYGVKD. CDR3 loop: CAISGQYGYTF. In DNA form, the CDR3 reads TGTGCCATCAGCGGACAGTATGGCTACACCTTC.

The chain has TRBV30 and TRBJ1-1, with 8 nucleotides matching TRBD1. The CDR3 totals 13 residues. Per germline, CDR1 GTSNPN and CDR2 SVGIG (reference sequence). J lost 0 bases, V lost 4 bases, and 1 base had no gene match. The CDR3 sequence: CAWKTGVNTEAFF. In DNA, the CDR3 is TGTGCCTGGAAGACAGGGGTGAACACTGAAGCTTTCTTT.